This T cell receptor (beta chain) was identified during a study of T cells in Graves' hyperthyroidism and ophthalmopathy. Germline V gives CDR1 SGHNT, CDR2 YYREEE (reference sequence). The CDR3 is made up of 14 amino acids. The germline V and J ends were trimmed by 3 bases and 3 bases, with 12 bases remaining between them. TCR beta CDR3 region amplification was performed from RNA transcripts. The HTBI set primed first-round TCR CDR3 RT-PCR. TCRdb processed the multiplex PCR reads anew with MiXCR; each CDR3 protein has one entry. Here the sample spans 400,000 to 450,000 distinct CDR3 sequences, roughly 15% being singletons. This clonotype was seen many times.

Material for sequencing was blood. The chain joins TRBV5-4 to TRBJ2-5; no firm D call. This sequence originates from a man aged 18-30 years with Graves' ophthalmopathy. Here the CDR3 reads CASSSDGREETQYF. The CDR3 bases are TGTGCCAGCAGCTCAGACGGACGGGAAGAGACCCAGTACTTC.